Listed here are 28 T cell receptor beta chains from one sample, sequenced in a study of regulatory T cells in long-lasting Graves disease. Time point reported: newly diagnosed GD, antithyroid drugs for less than 3 months. PBMC-extracted RNA yielded the TCR library. The authors built TCR beta libraries using iRepertoire HTBI primers and Arm-PCR of CDR3 regions. In TCRdb, the multiplex PCR reads were re-called with MiXCR into one record per CDR3 protein. The sample lists roughly 610,000 distinct CDR3 sequences; roughly 15% were seen once. These data also featured in a second study, about T cells in Graves' hyperthyroidism and ophthalmopathy.

This specimen consisted of peripheral blood mononuclear cells (PBMCs), obtained at new diagnosis, from a patient treated with antithyroid drugs. Source of these receptors: a woman aged 25-40 years with Graves disease.

In this sample, this clonotype turned up a few times. The chain couples TRBV12-3 or TRBV12-4 to TRBJ2-2; D may be TRBD1 (5 bases). Trimming pared 1 base from V and 0 bases from J, leaving 6 bases between. The CDR3 spans 15 residues. The CDR3 sequence: CASSLGTPNTGELFF. CDR3 nucleotides: TGTGCCAGCAGTTTAGGGACACCGAACACCGGGGAGCTGTTTTTT.

The chain carries TRBV20-1 and TRBJ2-7, with 8 bases lining up with TRBD2. In germline, CDR1 is DFQATT, CDR2 SNEGSKA (reference sequence). This CDR3 region has 14 residues. Trimming cost V 5 bases and J 3 bases; bases outside gene matches: 9. The CDR3 DNA reads as TGCAGTGCTGCCTCCGGACTAGCCTACTACGAGCAGTACTTC. Translated: CSAASGLAYYEQYF.

In its sample, this clonotype was seen a few times. The V and J genes are TRBV5-1 and TRBJ2-7; TRBD2 matches 7 bases. The length of the CDR3 is 17 residues. Germline V CDR1 and CDR2: SGHRS, YFSETQ. V was clipped by 4 bases and J by 0 bases; unmatched bases: 13. The CDR3 DNA sequence: TGCGCCAGCAGCCCCCCTAGGAGAGCGGGGACCTCCTACGAGCAGTACTTC. Amino acid sequence: CASSPPRRAGTSYEQYF.

The sample holds a few counts of this clonotype. The V and J genes are TRBV29-1 and TRBJ2-7; the match to TRBD1 covers 9 bases. Germline CDR1 is SQVTM and CDR2 is ANQGSEA. There are 14 residues in the CDR3. V gave up 0 bases and J gave up 4 bases; unmatched junction bases: 4. CDR3 sequence (DNA): TGCAGCGTTGAAGATGGGGGACAGGGATACGAGCAGTACTTC. This translates into CSVEDGGQGYEQYF.

The V call is TRBV28, the J call TRBJ2-7; 7 bases are a match to TRBD2. This CDR3 comprises 13 residues. CDR1 MDHEN and CDR2 SYDVKM come from the germline V gene. Germline trimming cut 11 bases from V and 3 bases from J; bases unmatched to any gene: 10. The CDR3 coding sequence is TGTGCCGCAACCCGTGCGGGAGTCTACGAGCAGTACTTC. It yields the protein CAATRAGVYEQYF.

This clonotype was counted between two and nine times. CDR3 bases: TGTGCCAGCTCACCACCCAACAGGGGAGCAAATGAAAAACTGTTTTTT. Amino acids: CASSPPNRGANEKLFF. This rearrangement joins TRBV18 to TRBJ1-4, with 7 bases that match TRBD1. The germline gives CDR1 KGHSH, CDR2 LQKENI. The J segment lost 5 bases and the V segment lost 0 bases, leaving 6 bases of the junction unmatched. The CDR3 runs 16 residues.

V and J are TRBV5-1 and TRBJ2-7, with TRBD1 matching over 9 bases. Trimming at V came to 9 bases and at J to 5 bases, leaving 12 bases not matched to a gene. This CDR3 is built from 14 residues. Germline CDR1 SGHRS, CDR2 YFSETQ. This chain's CDR3 is CATASGQGSHEQYF. CDR3 nucleotide sequence: TGCGCCACCGCCTCCGGACAGGGGTCCCACGAGCAGTACTTC.

Concerning this clonotype: This may arise from a read error, as a much more abundant clone is one base away. The CDR3 reads CASIANWSNEKLFF. The CDR3 coding sequence is TGTGCCAGCATCGCCAATTGGAGCAATGAAAAACTGTTTTTT. The gene calls are TRBV2 and TRBJ1-4, with D hard to call. This CDR3 has 14 residues. Germline loops: CDR1 SNHLY, CDR2 FYNNEI. Trimming took 7 bases from V and 5 from J, leaving 14 bases between them.

This clonotype was counted a few times. The V and J genes are TRBV20-1 and TRBJ2-5; D not resolved. The germline V gene encodes CDR1 DFQATT and CDR2 SNEGSKA (reference sequence). The CDR3 is 15 residues long. V lost 1 base and J 4 bases, leaving 16 bases between the germline ends. The chain's CDR3 is CSARVPRAARETQYF. DNA for the CDR3: TGCAGTGCTAGAGTTCCCAGAGCAGCGAGAGAGACCCAGTACTTC.

This clonotype has at least ten counts. The CDR3 is CASTGQGNTDTQYF. CDR3 nucleotide sequence: TGCGCCAGCACAGGACAGGGCAACACAGATACGCAGTATTTT. V and J are TRBV5-1 and TRBJ2-3; TRBD1 matches at 8 bases. This CDR3 region has 14 residues. The ends lost 6 bases at V and 2 bases at J; junction bases unmatched: 5. Germline assignment: CDR1 SGHRS and CDR2 YFSETQ.

This clonotype turned up a few times. The CDR3 DNA reads as TGCAGTGCTAGACGGACCCCCCAGATAGCCAAAAACATTCAGTACTTC. Translating it yields CSARRTPQIAKNIQYF. The chain is built from TRBV20-1 and TRBJ2-4, with no clear D. Germline V lookup: CDR1 DFQATT, CDR2 SNEGSKA (reference sequence). The V and J ends lost 2 bases and 0 bases respectively, with 14 bases between them. This CDR3 contains 16 residues.

With respect to this clonotype: The junction departs from the called germline gene at one end, perhaps through a read error. The chain recombines TRBV5-1 with TRBJ2-7; no clear D gene. Germline CDR1 reads SGHRS; CDR2 reads YFSETQ. CDR3 length: 13 amino acids. The CDR3 sequence: CASPRTPPYEQYF. The CDR3, as DNA: TGCGCCAGCCCCCGAACGCCCCCCTACGAGCAGTACTTT.

V and J are TRBV27 and TRBJ2-7; D may be TRBD2 (7 bases). This CDR3 contains 13 residues. Germline V gene sequence: CDR1 MNHEY, CDR2 SMNVEV (reference sequence). Trimming left V 3 bases short and J 5 bases short, with 11 bases between. The CDR3 is CASSLGRGDEQYF. DNA for the CDR3: TGTGCCAGCAGTTTGGGGAGGGGGGACGAGCAGTACTTC.

This clonotype was observed a handful of times. The chain couples TRBV24-1 to TRBJ2-5; D call uncertain. Germline-derived CDR1 and CDR2 are KGHDR and SFDVKD. This CDR3 contains 13 residues. V lost 6 bases and J 5 bases, leaving 12 bases between the germline ends. CDR3 sequence reads: CATSKDILETQYF. In nucleotides, the CDR3 is TGTGCCACCAGTAAAGACATTCTGGAGACCCAGTACTTC.

The table lists this clonotype with many counts. V and J are TRBV28 and TRBJ2-2; TRBD1 might be the D (6 bases). Germline lookup yields CDR1 MDHEN and CDR2 SYDVKM. The V end was cut by 7 bases, the J end by 6 bases, with 18 bases between. This CDR3 contains 15 residues. This CDR3 is CASTKFQGRPGELFF. CDR3 nucleotides: TGTGCCAGCACTAAATTCCAGGGGCGTCCCGGGGAGCTGTTTTTT.

A remark on this clonotype: This may be a read error, as it is one base from a much larger clone. The conserved phenylalanine or tryptophan normally closing the CDR3 is absent here, so this likely arose from a read error. This chain uses TRBV6-1 with TRBJ1-2, with 7 positions matching TRBD1. The CDR3 has 13 amino acids. Germline V gene sequence: CDR1 MNHNS, CDR2 SASEGT. Trimming took 6 bases from V and 4 from J; bases not matched to a gene: 5. The CDR3 DNA follows: TGTGCCAGCAGACGACAGGGACTCTATGGCTACACCCTC. Its protein is CASRRQGLYGYTL.

This clonotype appeared once. This may come from a read error, since a much larger clone is one base off. V and J are TRBV11-2 and TRBJ2-5; the match to TRBD2 covers 8 bases. The CDR3 covers 16 residues. Germline V CDR1 and CDR2: SGHAT, FQNNGV. V was clipped by 1 base and J by 11 bases; unmatched bases: 15. CDR3 DNA sequence: TGTGCCAGCAGCTTAGGAACGGGAGGGACTAACAATGAGCAGTACTTC. This translates into CASSLGTGGTNNEQYF. Supplemented by reference TRBV11-2 and TRBJ2-5, the full variable domain reads EAGVAQSPRYKIIEKRQSVAFWCNPISGHATLYWYQQILGQGPKLLIQFQNNGVVDDSQLPKDRFSAERLKGVDSTLKIQPAKLEDSAVYLCASSLGTGGTNNEQYFGPGTRLLVL.

The table lists this clonotype with a few counts. The chain uses TRBV10-3 and TRBJ2-3, with D possibly called TRBD1 or TRBD2 (5 bases each). Per the germline V gene, CDR1 is ENHRY and CDR2 is SYGVKD. Trimming removed 4 bases from V and 2 bases from J, with 16 bases in between. CDR3 length: 16 residues. The CDR3 loop is CAISGPEGRDTDTQYF. The CDR3 DNA is TGTGCCATCAGTGGCCCTGAGGGACGGGACACAGATACGCAGTATTTT.

The rearrangement uses TRBV7-9 and TRBJ2-7; D may correspond to TRBD1 or TRBD2 (5 bases each). The germline V and J ends were trimmed by 5 bases and 2 bases, with 19 bases remaining between them. CDR1 SEHNR and CDR2 FQNEAQ come from the germline V gene (reference sequence). This CDR3 is built from 16 residues. CDR3 coding DNA: TGTGCCAGCAGCCCCATAAAACCGGGACCGACCTACGAGCAGTACTTC. Residues: CASSPIKPGPTYEQYF.

This clonotype occurred a few times. J is TRBJ1-5 and V is TRBV19, with D hard to call. CDR3 length equals 17 residues. V lost 5 bases and J 0 bases, leaving 17 bases between the germline ends. CDR1 and CDR2 (germline): LNHDA, SQIVND (reference sequence). The CDR3 sequence is CASSPYAGGDSNQPQHF. The CDR3 DNA sequence: TGTGCCAGTAGTCCCTACGCAGGAGGAGATAGCAATCAGCCCCAGCATTTT.

This clonotype was seen more than once but under ten times. This chain links TRBV30 with TRBJ2-1; TRBD2 might be the D (6 bases). The CDR3 sequence is 14 residues long. Deletions cut 8 bases from V and 3 bases from J, with 17 bases between. Germline loops: CDR1 GTSNPN, CDR2 SVGIG (reference sequence). CDR3 sequence (DNA): TGTGCCCTAGCCCCTCGACTAGTCTACAATGAGCAGTTCTTC. This codes for CALAPRLVYNEQFF.

For this clonotype: A read error is the likely source, as a far larger clone sits one nucleotide away. The chain combines TRBV7-7 with TRBJ2-3, with unresolved D. The J call may be faulty, since TRBJ2-1 better matches the DNA end. Germline CDR1 and CDR2: SSHAT and FNYEAQ (reference sequence). CDR3 length: 13 residues. The CDR3 coding sequence is TGTGCTAGCAGCTTTTCCCCAAAGGATGAGCAGTTCTTC. Protein sequence: CASSFSPKDEQFF.

This clonotype showed up many times. In DNA form, the CDR3 reads TGTGCCAGCAGTTTACAGGGGGCCGACTACGAGCAGTACTTC. This gives the protein CASSLQGADYEQYF. The genes are TRBV12-3 or TRBV12-4 and TRBJ2-7; 8 bases fit TRBD1. The ends lost 2 bases at V and 3 bases at J; junction bases unmatched: 3. The CDR3 extends over 14 amino acids.

This clonotype has only a few counts. The gene calls are TRBV30 and TRBJ2-3, with TRBD1 matching 9 bases. This CDR3 is 13 amino acids long. CDR1 GTSNPN and CDR2 SVGIG come from the germline V gene (reference sequence). Trimming at V came to 2 bases and at J to 6 bases, leaving 3 bases not matched to a gene. The DNA for the CDR3 is TGTGCCTGGAGTCGGACAGGGGTCGATACGCAGTATTTT. Its translation is CAWSRTGVDTQYF.

This clonotype occurred many times. The genes are TRBV28 and TRBJ2-2; TRBD1 matches 7 bases. This CDR3 spans 16 amino acids. V lost 4 bases and J lost 2; bases outside the gene matches: 7. The germline V gene has CDR1 MDHEN and CDR2 SYDVKM. The CDR3 DNA reads TGTGCCAGCAGTTATACCGGGACAGATAACACCGGGGAGCTGTTTTTT. It translates to CASSYTGTDNTGELFF.

Only a few counts were recorded for this clonotype. J is TRBJ1-1 and V is TRBV12-5, with D hard to call. Germline V CDR1 and CDR2: LGHNT, FRNRAP. The germline V and J ends were trimmed by 5 bases and 2 bases, with 15 bases remaining between them. The CDR3 runs to 15 residues. The CDR3, as DNA: TGTGCTAGTGGTCCCAGCCCGGGGAAAAACACTGAAGCTTTCTTT. It codes for CASGPSPGKNTEAFF.

In this sample, this clonotype turned up many times. The rearrangement joins TRBV28 to TRBJ2-1; tentatively, D is TRBD2 (6 bases). CDR1 and CDR2 (germline): MDHEN, SYDVKM. V dropped 7 bases and J dropped 3 bases, with 22 bases sitting between them. This CDR3 is 17 amino acids long. The CDR3 region is CASTGKVRDFDYNEQFF. Here the CDR3 DNA reads TGTGCCAGCACCGGAAAAGTGCGGGACTTCGACTACAATGAGCAGTTCTTC.

This clonotype has a handful of counts. The CDR3 reads CASSHRGSSYEQYF. The CDR3 nucleotides are TGCGCCAGCAGCCATCGGGGAAGCTCCTACGAGCAGTACTTC. V is TRBV4-1 and J is TRBJ2-7; a weak D match, TRBD2 (5 bases). Trimming took 3 bases from V and 0 from J, leaving 9 bases between them. The CDR3 is made up of 14 amino acids. CDR1 is MGHRA and CDR2 is YSYEKL in the germline V gene.